This T cell receptor (beta chain) was documented in a study of early stage breast cancer tumors. About 17-50 mg of tumor tissue was diced per sample. Whole-study findings and limits: Enriched TCRB sequences shared across patients were mostly commonly generated sequences. In most of the 16 patients, blood comparison separated tumor from normal breast.

About this clone itself: The antigen is undetermined.

Measured with immunoSEQ multiplex PCR; TCRdb has only the in-frame clones, and not every one. The table has some 28,000 clones, about 59% seen once. V dropped 0 bases and J dropped 8; count of bases not matched to a gene: 8. The germline gives CDR1 MGHRA, CDR2 YSYEKL. The CDR3 totals 17 residues. The V call is TRBV4-1, the J call TRBJ2-1; 12 bases map to TRBD2. This TCR was recovered from a person aged 45 to 59 with breast cancer. The specimen was breast tumor tissue. CDR3 protein: CASSQDSLAGGPYEQFF. The CDR3 DNA reads as TGCGCCAGCAGCCAAGATAGCCTAGCGGGAGGGCCTTATGAGCAGTTCTTC.